A single sample gave rise to the 8 T cell receptor beta chains below, sequenced in a study. One entry per CDR3 protein, called by TCRdb with MiXCR from the 5' RACE reads. The table lists nearly 55,000 distinct CDR3 sequences, around 24% of them singletons. The sample consisted of tumor-infiltrating naive CD4+ T cells sorted from the breast tumor. Described subset: naive CD4+ T cells, CD4+CD45RA+CD25-. The receptors were sampled from a female donor with breast cancer.

The chain employs TRBV5-5 and TRBJ2-6, with D uncertain. Germline V CDR1 and CDR2: SGHKS, YYEKEE (reference sequence). Trimming shortened V by 0 bases and J by 0 bases, and 4 bases separated the two germline ends. This CDR3 has 15 residues. For the CDR3, the DNA is TGTGCCAGCAGCTTGGTAGTCTCTGGGGCCAACGTCCTGACTTTC. It codes for CASSLVVSGANVLTF.

This clonotype was detected only a few times. The chain has TRBV6-5 and TRBJ1-3; D unresolved. The germline CDR1 and CDR2 sequences are MNHEY and SVGAGI. Deletions cut 6 bases from V and 4 bases from J, with 10 bases between. The length of the CDR3 is 13 residues. The DNA of the CDR3 is TGTGCCAGCAGCTTAGCGTGGGGAAACACCATATATTTT. This gives the protein CASSLAWGNTIYF.

The chain is built from TRBV5-3 and TRBJ2-7, with unresolved D. TRBV5-3 is placed among ORFs of uncertain function. V was cut by 7 bases and J by 9 bases, with 20 bases left in between. There are 13 residues in the CDR3. The CDR3, as DNA: TGTGCCAGACCCAAGACTCATCTTTTTGGGCAGTACTTC. Its translation is CARPKTHLFGQYF.

With regard to this clonotype: A much larger clone lies a single base off, so this may be a read error. The chain links TRBV5-1 to TRBJ2-2; tentative D call: TRBD1 (6 bases). Germline V gives CDR1 SGHRS, CDR2 YFSETQ. V was trimmed by 7 bases and J by 5 bases, leaving 18 bases between them. This CDR3 region has 15 residues. DNA for the CDR3: TGCGCCAGCGGCTCGCCTGCAGGGGCGACCGGGGAGCTGTTTTTT. It codes for CASGSPAGATGELFF.

This clonotype showed up many times. The chain recombines TRBV5-1 with TRBJ2-7, with 7 positions matching TRBD2. Germline CDR1 reads SGHRS; CDR2 reads YFSETQ. The J segment lost 3 bases and the V segment lost 1 base, leaving 7 bases of the junction unmatched. This CDR3 is 15 amino acids long. CDR3 sequence reads: CASSLHTSADYEQYF. CDR3 nucleotides: TGCGCCAGCAGCTTGCATACTAGCGCTGACTACGAGCAGTACTTC. The full variable domain, in which reference TRBV5-1 and TRBJ2-7 provide the parts outside the CDR3, is KAGVTQTPRYLIKTRGQQVTLSCSPISGHRSVSWYQQTPGQGLQFLFEYFSETQRNKGNFPGRFSGRQFSNSRSEMNVSTLELGDSALYLCASSLHTSADYEQYFGPGTRLTVT.

V and J are TRBV29-1 and TRBJ2-5, with 12 bases matching TRBD2. Germline CDR1 is SQVTM and CDR2 is ANQGSEA. CDR3 length: 14 amino acids. The CDR3 nucleotides are TGCAGTCAGACTAGCGGGAGAGGAGGAGAGACCCAGTACTTC. It encodes CSQTSGRGGETQYF.

This clonotype has more than one count but fewer than ten. The genes are TRBV18 and TRBJ2-1; 9 bases map to TRBD2. The V gene's germline CDR1 is KGHSH and CDR2 LQKENI. J gave up 1 base and V 0 bases, and 4 bases lay outside the gene matches. The CDR3 consists of 17 residues. CDR3 sequence reads: CASSPPSGSESYNEQFF. In nucleotides, the CDR3 is TGTGCCAGCTCACCACCTAGCGGGAGTGAATCCTACAATGAGCAGTTCTTC. The whole variable domain, filled in from reference TRBV18 and TRBJ2-1, reads NAGVMQNPRHLVRRRGQEARLRCSPMKGHSHVYWYRQLPEEGLKFMVYLQKENIIDESGMPKERFSAEFPKEGPSILRIQQVVRGDSAAYFCASSPPSGSESYNEQFFGPGTRLTVL.

The chain couples TRBV2 to TRBJ2-5, with 7 bases that match TRBD1. Germline V gene sequence: CDR1 SNHLY, CDR2 FYNNEI. The CDR3 sequence is 16 residues long. V shed 5 bases, J shed 2 bases, and the junction held 11 bases outside the gene matches. The CDR3: CASSQLKTGLQETQYF. The DNA for the CDR3 is TGTGCCAGCAGTCAACTGAAGACAGGGCTACAAGAGACCCAGTACTTC.